Presented here are 6 T cell receptor beta chains from one specimen sequenced in a study of blood T cell repertoires in COVID-19. Libraries were prepared by immunoSEQ multiplex PCR; TCRdb keeps only in-frame clonotypes and omits some of them. The data contain over 50,000 clones, around 72% of them singletons. The sequenced sample consisted of peripheral blood. The receptors come from a human donor with active or convalescent COVID-19. The donor label of this sample is uncertain.

The chain couples TRBV3-1 (or the pseudogene TRBV3-2) to TRBJ2-7; 8 nucleotides line up with TRBD1. The CDR3 is 14 residues long. V was clipped by 3 bases and J by 9 bases; unmatched bases: 10. Looked up from germline, CDR1 is LGHDT and CDR2 is YNNKEL (reference sequence). The CDR3 loop reads CASSQGPGQAAQYF. CDR3 sequence (DNA): TGTGCCAGCAGCCAGGGACCGGGACAGGCGGCGCAGTACTTC.

V is TRBV5-1 and J is TRBJ1-6; tentatively, D is TRBD1 (6 bases). The CDR3 spans 14 residues. Trimming removed 2 bases at V and 11 bases at J, with 14 bases between. Germline loops: CDR1 SGHRS, CDR2 YFSETQ. The CDR3 protein is CASSFRTDGAPLHF. The DNA for the CDR3 is TGCGCCAGCAGCTTCCGGACAGACGGAGCACCCCTCCACTTT. Supplemented by reference TRBV5-1 and TRBJ1-6, the full variable domain reads KAGVTQTPRYLIKTRGQQVTLSCSPISGHRSVSWYQQTPGQGLQFLFEYFSETQRNKGNFPGRFSGRQFSNSRSEMNVSTLELGDSALYLCASSFRTDGAPLHFGNGTRLTVT.

This chain uses TRBV7-2 with TRBJ2-7; possibly TRBD1 for D (5 bases). Looked up from germline, CDR1 is SGHTA and CDR2 is FQGNSA. V was trimmed by 5 bases and J by 0 bases, leaving 11 bases between them. This CDR3 is built from 14 residues. CDR3 amino acids: CASSPRVSSYEQYF. In nucleotides, the CDR3 is TGTGCCAGCAGCCCCAGGGTTAGCTCCTACGAGCAGTACTTC.

The chain links TRBV9 to TRBJ2-2; tentatively, D is TRBD1 (6 bases). This CDR3 is 15 amino acids long. V was pared by 6 bases and J by 0 bases, with 12 bases between. The germline V gene encodes CDR1 SGDLS and CDR2 YYNGEE. CDR3 nucleotides: TGTGCCAGCACTCTCAGGGGCTCGAACACCGGGGAGCTGTTTTTT. Protein: CASTLRGSNTGELFF.

CDR3 sequence reads: CASSLAGASADTQYF. Written as DNA, the CDR3 is TGTGCCAGCAGCTTAGCGGGAGCGTCTGCAGATACGCAGTATTTT. The V and J genes are TRBV28 and TRBJ2-3, with 9 nucleotides matching TRBD2. V trimming: 6 bases; J trimming: 4 bases; junction bases outside the gene matches: 8. Germline V gene lookup returns CDR1 MDHEN and CDR2 SYDVKM. CDR3 size: 15 residues.

The chain is built from TRBV9 and TRBJ1-1; D not certain. In germline, CDR1 is SGDLS, CDR2 YYNGEE. Trimming shortened V by 4 bases and J by 2 bases, and 12 bases separated the two germline ends. This CDR3 is 14 amino acids long. The chain's CDR3 is CASSPPQENTEAFF. As DNA, the CDR3 is TGTGCCAGCAGCCCCCCCCAGGAAAACACTGAAGCTTTCTTT.